The next 17 T cell receptor beta chains were all read from a single sample in a study of glioma-infiltrating T cells after dendritic cell vaccination. Time point specified: after dendritic cell vaccination, including at tumor progression/relapse. The protocol was immunoSEQ multiplex PCR, while the TCRdb copy is restricted to in-frame clones and leaves out a portion. This sample has approximately 48,000 clones, with around 91% found just once. This specimen was blood, taken after dendritic cell vaccination. The receptors come from a human donor with glioblastoma.

The rearrangement joins TRBV19 to TRBJ2-3; D unresolved. This CDR3 spans 14 amino acids. V lost 8 bases to trimming and J lost 2 bases, with 14 bases between them. Germline CDR1 is LNHDA and CDR2 is SQIVND (reference sequence). The CDR3 spells CASDQRGFTDTQYF. CDR3 DNA sequence: TGTGCCAGTGACCAGAGAGGATTCACAGATACGCAGTATTTT.

The chain links TRBV28 to TRBJ2-7, with TRBD1 matching 10 bases. Germline trimming cut 6 bases from V and 6 bases from J; bases unmatched to any gene: 5. The CDR3 covers 13 residues. Germline CDR1 is MDHEN and CDR2 is SYDVKM. The CDR3 sequence is CASRRQGATEQYF. The CDR3 nucleotides read TGTGCCAGCAGAAGACAGGGGGCGACCGAGCAGTACTTC. The full variable domain, completed using reference TRBV28 and TRBJ2-7, is DVKVTQSSRYLVKRTGEKVFLECVQDMDHENMFWYRQDPGLGLRLIYFSYDVKMKEKGDIPEGYSVSREKKERFSLILESASTNQTSMYLCASRRQGATEQYFGPGTRLTVT.

This rearrangement joins TRBV19 to TRBJ1-2; perhaps TRBD1 as D (5 bases). The CDR3 has 13 amino acids. Germline assignment: CDR1 LNHDA and CDR2 SQIVND (reference sequence). The ends were cut back, 8 bases at V and 4 bases at J, with 14 bases in the middle. The CDR3: CASYKTDTYGYTF. The CDR3 DNA is TGTGCCAGTTATAAGACAGATACCTATGGCTACACCTTC.

The rearrangement links TRBV15 to TRBJ2-1; 12 bases line up with TRBD2. This CDR3 has 15 amino acids. After removal of 4 bases from V and 8 bases from J, the junction contained 6 bases not matched to a gene. The germline CDR1 and CDR2 sequences are LNHNV and YYDKDF (reference sequence). CDR3 in amino acids: CATSTGLAGLYEQFF. CDR3 nucleotides: TGTGCCACCAGCACCGGACTAGCGGGATTGTATGAGCAGTTCTTC.

The V and J genes are TRBV18 and TRBJ1-2; the D gene is possibly TRBD1 (5 bases). The CDR3 sequence is 15 residues long. Germline V CDR1 and CDR2: KGHSH, LQKENI. Trimming cost V 1 base and J 0 bases, with 9 bases left between them. CDR3 nucleotides: TGTGCCAGCTCACCACGGGAAGGGGCTAACTATGGCTACACCTTC. It translates to CASSPREGANYGYTF.

V usage is TRBV7-9 and J usage is TRBJ2-5, with D possibly being TRBD1 (6 bases). The J call may be incorrect, as the DNA end agrees better with TRBJ2-7. Germline loops: CDR1 SEHNR, CDR2 FQNEAQ (reference sequence). The CDR3 spans 15 residues. This chain's CDR3 is CASSLAPGQIYEQYF. The CDR3 DNA reads TGTGCCAGCAGCTTAGCCCCGGGACAAATATACGAGCAGTACTTC.

The CDR3 is CASSRRLQGNSPLHF. CDR3 nucleotide sequence: TGTGCCAGCAGCCGAAGGCTGCAGGGGAATTCACCCCTCCACTTT. J is TRBJ1-6 and V is TRBV6-1, with TRBD1 as a possible D gene (6 bases). The CDR3 is 15 residues long. CDR1 and CDR2 from the germline V gene are MNHNS and SASEGT. V was pared by 6 bases and J by 7 bases, with 16 bases between.

The rearrangement joins TRBV7-3 to TRBJ2-3, with 7 positions matching TRBD1. The CDR3 is 14 amino acids. Germline CDR1 and CDR2: SGHTA and FQGTGA. Trimming at V came to 8 bases and at J to 3 bases, leaving 8 bases not matched to a gene. For the CDR3, the DNA is TGTGCCAGCTCGGACAGGCGGTCGACAGATACGCAGTATTTT. It yields the protein CASSDRRSTDTQYF.

This clone is judged medium-sized. Other DNA sequences within the sample encode an identical CDR3. V and J are TRBV30 and TRBJ1-2, with TRBD1 matching over 10 bases. Germline assignment: CDR1 GTSNPN and CDR2 SVGIG (reference sequence). The CDR3 length is 13 residues. V dropped 1 base and J dropped 5; count of bases not matched to a gene: 1. CDR3 sequence reads: CAWSGTGGYGYTF. The DNA of the CDR3 is TGTGCCTGGAGTGGGACAGGGGGGTATGGCTACACCTTC.

The rearrangement joins TRBV18 to TRBJ2-7; TRBD2 agrees at 9 bases. The CDR3 extends over 17 amino acids. V trimming: 5 bases; J trimming: 0 bases; junction bases outside the gene matches: 11. Germline CDR1 reads KGHSH; CDR2 reads LQKENI. CDR3 coding DNA: TGTGCCAGCTCAGGACCTGTGCGCGGGAGGGTCTCCTACGAGCAGTACTTC. It specifies CASSGPVRGRVSYEQYF.

This sequence joins TRBV14 and TRBJ2-1; a possible D gene is TRBD1 (5 bases). V was trimmed by 2 bases and J by 2 bases, leaving 16 bases between them. CDR3 size: 17 residues. CDR1 and CDR2 (germline): SGHDN, FVKESK. CDR3 protein: CASSQLLVDKTYNEQFF. The CDR3 DNA reads as TGTGCCAGCAGCCAACTCTTAGTGGACAAGACCTACAATGAGCAGTTCTTC.

The rearrangement joins TRBV7-3 to TRBJ1-1; D may be TRBD1 (5 bases). The CDR3 extends over 14 amino acids. From germline, CDR1 is SGHTA and CDR2 FQGTGA. V dropped 4 bases and J dropped 1 base, with 10 bases sitting between them. CDR3 nucleotides: TGTGCCAGCAGCTCCGTTGGGGCGAACACTGAAGCTTTCTTT. Residues: CASSSVGANTEAFF.

The chain is built from TRBV28 and TRBJ2-7, with D perhaps TRBD1 (5 bases). V was trimmed by 3 bases and J by 2 bases, leaving 11 bases between them. Looked up from germline, CDR1 is MDHEN and CDR2 is SYDVKM. This CDR3 is built from 14 residues. Here the CDR3 reads CASSLWQGTYEQYF. CDR3 sequence (DNA): TGTGCCAGCAGTTTGTGGCAGGGCACCTACGAGCAGTACTTC.

This chain joins TRBV18 and TRBJ1-1; D possibly corresponds to TRBD1 (5 bases). The germline V and J ends were trimmed by 4 bases and 5 bases, with 23 bases remaining between them. The CDR3 length is 17 residues. The V gene's germline CDR1 is KGHSH and CDR2 LQKENI. The CDR3 sequence is CASSLSRGGVGTTEAFF. In nucleotides, the CDR3 is TGTGCCAGCTCACTCTCGAGGGGAGGGGTAGGCACTACTGAAGCTTTCTTT.

This chain connects TRBV7-9 to TRBJ1-4; a possible D gene is TRBD1 (6 bases). Trimming removed 0 bases from V and 5 bases from J, with 13 bases in between. The CDR3 totals 16 residues. Germline-derived CDR1 and CDR2 are SEHNR and FQNEAQ (reference sequence). CDR3 residues: CASSLASPQGNEKLFF. The CDR3 DNA reads as TGTGCCAGCAGCTTAGCGTCCCCCCAGGGGAATGAAAAACTGTTTTTT.

The chain is built from TRBV5-1 and TRBJ2-7; 9 positions match TRBD1. The V and J ends lost 2 bases and 4 bases, in that order; junction bases with no gene match: 4. CDR3 length equals 14 residues. From germline, CDR1 is SGHRS and CDR2 YFSETQ. The CDR3 spells CASSFGTGSYEQYF. In nucleotides, the CDR3 is TGCGCCAGCAGCTTCGGGACAGGGTCGTACGAGCAGTACTTC.

This chain joins TRBV7-8 and TRBJ2-3; D is perhaps TRBD1 (6 bases). Per the germline V gene, CDR1 is SGHVS and CDR2 is FQNEAQ. The CDR3 runs 15 residues. V was cut by 1 base and J by 7 bases, with 15 bases left in between. The DNA of the CDR3 is TGTGCCAGCAGCTTAGAACAGGGCTCACATAATACGCAGTATTTT. It translates to CASSLEQGSHNTQYF.